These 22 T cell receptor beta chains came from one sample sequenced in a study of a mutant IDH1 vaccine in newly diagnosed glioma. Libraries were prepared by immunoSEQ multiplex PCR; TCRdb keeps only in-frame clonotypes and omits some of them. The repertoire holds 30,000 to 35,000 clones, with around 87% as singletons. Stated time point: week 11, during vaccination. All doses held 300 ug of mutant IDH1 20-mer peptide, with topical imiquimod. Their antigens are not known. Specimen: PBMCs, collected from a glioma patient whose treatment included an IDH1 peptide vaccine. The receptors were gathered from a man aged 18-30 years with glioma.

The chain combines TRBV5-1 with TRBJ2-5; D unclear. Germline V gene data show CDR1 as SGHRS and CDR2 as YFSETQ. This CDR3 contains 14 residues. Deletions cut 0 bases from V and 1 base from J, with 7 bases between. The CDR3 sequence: CASSLDGLQETQYF. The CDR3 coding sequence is TGCGCCAGCAGCTTGGACGGCCTCCAAGAGACCCAGTACTTC.

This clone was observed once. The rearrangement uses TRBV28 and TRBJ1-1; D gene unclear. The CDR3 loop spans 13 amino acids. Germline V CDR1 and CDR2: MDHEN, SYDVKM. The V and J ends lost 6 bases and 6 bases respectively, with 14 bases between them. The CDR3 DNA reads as TGTGCCAGCAGCTCGGACCTGATGGCTGAAGCTTTCTTT. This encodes CASSSDLMAEAFF. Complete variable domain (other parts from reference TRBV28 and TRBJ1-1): DVKVTQSSRYLVKRTGEKVFLECVQDMDHENMFWYRQDPGLGLRLIYFSYDVKMKEKGDIPEGYSVSREKKERFSLILESASTNQTSMYLCASSSDLMAEAFFGQGTRLTVV.

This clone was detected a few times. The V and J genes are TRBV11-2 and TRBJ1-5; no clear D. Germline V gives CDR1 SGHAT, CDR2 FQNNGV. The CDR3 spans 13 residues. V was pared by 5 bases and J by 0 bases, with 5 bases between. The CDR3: CASSPSSNQPQHF. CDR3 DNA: TGTGCCAGCAGCCCCAGTAGCAATCAGCCCCAGCATTTT.

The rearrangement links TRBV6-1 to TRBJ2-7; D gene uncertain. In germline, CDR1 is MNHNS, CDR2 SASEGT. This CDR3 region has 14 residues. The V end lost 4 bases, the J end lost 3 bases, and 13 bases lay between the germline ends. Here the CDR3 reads CASSVPRDYYEQYF. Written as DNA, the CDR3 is TGTGCCAGCAGTGTCCCCAGAGATTACTACGAGCAGTACTTC.

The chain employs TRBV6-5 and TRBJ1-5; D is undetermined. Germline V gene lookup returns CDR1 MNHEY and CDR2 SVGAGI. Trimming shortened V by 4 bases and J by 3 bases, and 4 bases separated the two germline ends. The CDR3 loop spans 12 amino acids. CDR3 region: CASSSYNQPQHF. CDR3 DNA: TGTGCCAGCAGTTCCTACAATCAGCCCCAGCATTTT.

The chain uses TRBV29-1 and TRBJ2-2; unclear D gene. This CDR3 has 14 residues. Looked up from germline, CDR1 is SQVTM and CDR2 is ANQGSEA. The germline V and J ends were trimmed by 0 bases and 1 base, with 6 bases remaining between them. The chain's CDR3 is CSVEDGLNTGELFF. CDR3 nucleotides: TGCAGCGTTGAAGATGGCCTGAACACCGGGGAGCTGTTTTTT.

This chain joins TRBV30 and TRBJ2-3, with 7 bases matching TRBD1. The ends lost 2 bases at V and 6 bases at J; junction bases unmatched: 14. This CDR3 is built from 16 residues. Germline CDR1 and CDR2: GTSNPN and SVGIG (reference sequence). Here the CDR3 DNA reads TGTGCCTGGAGTAGGGGGCTATCCTTCTTGGGCGATACGCAGTATTTT. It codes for CAWSRGLSFLGDTQYF.

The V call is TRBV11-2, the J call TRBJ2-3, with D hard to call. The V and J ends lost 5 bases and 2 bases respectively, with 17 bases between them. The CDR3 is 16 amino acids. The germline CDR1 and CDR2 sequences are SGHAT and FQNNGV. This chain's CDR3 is CASSRLKAEITDTQYF. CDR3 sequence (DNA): TGTGCCAGCAGCCGCTTGAAGGCGGAGATCACAGATACGCAGTATTTT. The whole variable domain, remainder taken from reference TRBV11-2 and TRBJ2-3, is EAGVAQSPRYKIIEKRQSVAFWCNPISGHATLYWYQQILGQGPKLLIQFQNNGVVDDSQLPKDRFSAERLKGVDSTLKIQPAKLEDSAVYLCASSRLKAEITDTQYFGPGTRLTVL.

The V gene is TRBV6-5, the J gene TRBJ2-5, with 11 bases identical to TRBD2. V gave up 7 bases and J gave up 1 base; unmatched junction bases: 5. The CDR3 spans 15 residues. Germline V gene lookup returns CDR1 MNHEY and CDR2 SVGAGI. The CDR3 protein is CASTGTSGLQETQYF. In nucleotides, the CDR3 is TGTGCCAGCACCGGGACTAGCGGACTCCAAGAGACCCAGTACTTC.

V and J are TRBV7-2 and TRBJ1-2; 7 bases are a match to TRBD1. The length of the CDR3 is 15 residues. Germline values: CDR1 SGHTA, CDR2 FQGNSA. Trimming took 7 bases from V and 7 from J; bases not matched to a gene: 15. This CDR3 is CASNRNRDSPSGYTF. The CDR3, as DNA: TGTGCCAGCAACCGCAACCGGGACAGCCCTTCTGGCTACACCTTC.

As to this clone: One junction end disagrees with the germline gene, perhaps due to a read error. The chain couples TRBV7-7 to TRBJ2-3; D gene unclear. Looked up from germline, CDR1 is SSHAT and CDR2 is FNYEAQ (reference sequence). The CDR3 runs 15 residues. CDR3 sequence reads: CASSLGAGEIDTQYF. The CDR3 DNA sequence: TGTGCTAGCAGCTTAGGAGCAGGAGAGATAGATACGCAGTATTTT.

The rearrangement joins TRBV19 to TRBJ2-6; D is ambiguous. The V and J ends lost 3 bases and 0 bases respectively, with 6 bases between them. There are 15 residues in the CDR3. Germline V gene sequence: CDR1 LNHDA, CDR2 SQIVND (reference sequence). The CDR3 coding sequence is TGTGCCAGTAGTATTCCCTTCTCTGGGGCCAACGTCCTGACTTTC. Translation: CASSIPFSGANVLTF.

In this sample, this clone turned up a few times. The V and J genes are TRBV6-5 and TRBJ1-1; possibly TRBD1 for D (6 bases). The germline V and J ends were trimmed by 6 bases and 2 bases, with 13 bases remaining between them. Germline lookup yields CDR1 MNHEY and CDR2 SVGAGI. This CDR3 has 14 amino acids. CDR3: CASRFRGPNTEAFF. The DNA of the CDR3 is TGTGCCAGCAGGTTCAGGGGACCCAACACTGAAGCTTTCTTT.

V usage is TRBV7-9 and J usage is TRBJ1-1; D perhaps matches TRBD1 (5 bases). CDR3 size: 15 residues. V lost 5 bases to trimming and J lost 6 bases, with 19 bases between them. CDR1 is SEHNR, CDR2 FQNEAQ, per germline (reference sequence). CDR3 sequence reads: CASSQFTGNGAEAFF. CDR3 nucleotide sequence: TGTGCCAGCAGCCAATTCACAGGCAATGGCGCTGAAGCTTTCTTT.

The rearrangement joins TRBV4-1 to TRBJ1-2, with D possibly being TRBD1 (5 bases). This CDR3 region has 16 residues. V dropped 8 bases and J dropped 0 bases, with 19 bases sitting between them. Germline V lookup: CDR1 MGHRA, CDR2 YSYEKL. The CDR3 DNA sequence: TGCGCCAGCTCCGCCGGGGCGATCGAAGCTAACTATGGCTACACCTTC. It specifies CASSAGAIEANYGYTF.

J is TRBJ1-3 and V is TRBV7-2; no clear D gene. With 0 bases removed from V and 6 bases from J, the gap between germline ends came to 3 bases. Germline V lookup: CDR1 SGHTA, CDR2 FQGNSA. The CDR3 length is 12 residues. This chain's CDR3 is CASSLALNTIYF. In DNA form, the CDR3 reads TGTGCCAGCAGCTTAGCGCTAAACACCATATATTTT.

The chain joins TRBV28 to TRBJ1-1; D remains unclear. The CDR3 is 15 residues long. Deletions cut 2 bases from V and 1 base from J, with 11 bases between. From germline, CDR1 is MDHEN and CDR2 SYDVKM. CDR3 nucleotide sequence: TGTGCCAGCAGTTTAATTCGGACTGCGAACACTGAAGCTTTCTTT. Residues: CASSLIRTANTEAFF. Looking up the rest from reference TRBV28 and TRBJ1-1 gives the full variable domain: DVKVTQSSRYLVKRTGEKVFLECVQDMDHENMFWYRQDPGLGLRLIYFSYDVKMKEKGDIPEGYSVSREKKERFSLILESASTNQTSMYLCASSLIRTANTEAFFGQGTRLTVV.

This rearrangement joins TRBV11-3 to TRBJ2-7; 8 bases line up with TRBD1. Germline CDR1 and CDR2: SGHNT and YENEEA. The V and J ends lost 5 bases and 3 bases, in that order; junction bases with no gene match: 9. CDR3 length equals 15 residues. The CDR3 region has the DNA TGTGCCAGCAGCGGGCGAGACAGGGGCGACTACGAGCAGTACTTC. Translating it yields CASSGRDRGDYEQYF.

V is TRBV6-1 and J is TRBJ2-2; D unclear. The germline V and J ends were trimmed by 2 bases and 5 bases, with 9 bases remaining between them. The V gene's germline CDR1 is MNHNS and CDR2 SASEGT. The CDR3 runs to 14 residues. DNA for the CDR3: TGTGCCAGCAGTGAACCTAGACGAACCGGGGAGCTGTTTTTT. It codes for CASSEPRRTGELFF.

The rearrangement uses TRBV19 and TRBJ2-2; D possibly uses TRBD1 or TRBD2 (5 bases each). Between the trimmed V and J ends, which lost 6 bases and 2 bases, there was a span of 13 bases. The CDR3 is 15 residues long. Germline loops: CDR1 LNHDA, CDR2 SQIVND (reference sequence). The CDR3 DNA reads TGTGCCAGTAGCCTGGGACGTCCAAACACCGGGGAGCTGTTTTTT. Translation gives CASSLGRPNTGELFF.

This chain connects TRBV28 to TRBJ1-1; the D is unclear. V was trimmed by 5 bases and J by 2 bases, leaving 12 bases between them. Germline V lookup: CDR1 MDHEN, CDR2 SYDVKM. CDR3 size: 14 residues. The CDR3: CASSPGFLNTEAFF. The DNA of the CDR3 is TGTGCCAGCAGTCCCGGGTTTCTAAACACTGAAGCTTTCTTT.

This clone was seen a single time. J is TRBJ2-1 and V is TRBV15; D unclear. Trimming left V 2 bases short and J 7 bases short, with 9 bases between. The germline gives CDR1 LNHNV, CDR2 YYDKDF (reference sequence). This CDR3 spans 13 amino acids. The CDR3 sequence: CATSRSVRNEQFF. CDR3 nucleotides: TGTGCCACCAGCAGATCTGTGCGGAATGAGCAGTTCTTC.